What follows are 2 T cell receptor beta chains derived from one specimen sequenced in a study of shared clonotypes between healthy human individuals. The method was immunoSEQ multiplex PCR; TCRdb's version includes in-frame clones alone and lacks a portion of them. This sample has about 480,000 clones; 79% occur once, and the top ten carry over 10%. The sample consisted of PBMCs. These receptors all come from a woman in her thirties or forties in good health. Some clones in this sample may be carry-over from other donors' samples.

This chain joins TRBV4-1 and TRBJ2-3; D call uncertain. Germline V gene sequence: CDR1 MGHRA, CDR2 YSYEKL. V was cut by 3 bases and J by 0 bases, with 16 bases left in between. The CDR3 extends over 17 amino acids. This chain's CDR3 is CASSQGPWWVSTDTQYF. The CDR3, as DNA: TGCGCCAGCAGCCAGGGCCCCTGGTGGGTTAGCACAGATACGCAGTATTTT.

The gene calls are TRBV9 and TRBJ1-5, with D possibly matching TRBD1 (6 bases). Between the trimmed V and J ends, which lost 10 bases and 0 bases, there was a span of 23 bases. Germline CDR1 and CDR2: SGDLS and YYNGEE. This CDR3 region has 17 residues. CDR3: CARRGGAGLSSNQPQHF. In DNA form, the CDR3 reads TGTGCCCGCCGCGGGGGGGCGGGGCTGAGTAGCAATCAGCCCCAGCATTTT.